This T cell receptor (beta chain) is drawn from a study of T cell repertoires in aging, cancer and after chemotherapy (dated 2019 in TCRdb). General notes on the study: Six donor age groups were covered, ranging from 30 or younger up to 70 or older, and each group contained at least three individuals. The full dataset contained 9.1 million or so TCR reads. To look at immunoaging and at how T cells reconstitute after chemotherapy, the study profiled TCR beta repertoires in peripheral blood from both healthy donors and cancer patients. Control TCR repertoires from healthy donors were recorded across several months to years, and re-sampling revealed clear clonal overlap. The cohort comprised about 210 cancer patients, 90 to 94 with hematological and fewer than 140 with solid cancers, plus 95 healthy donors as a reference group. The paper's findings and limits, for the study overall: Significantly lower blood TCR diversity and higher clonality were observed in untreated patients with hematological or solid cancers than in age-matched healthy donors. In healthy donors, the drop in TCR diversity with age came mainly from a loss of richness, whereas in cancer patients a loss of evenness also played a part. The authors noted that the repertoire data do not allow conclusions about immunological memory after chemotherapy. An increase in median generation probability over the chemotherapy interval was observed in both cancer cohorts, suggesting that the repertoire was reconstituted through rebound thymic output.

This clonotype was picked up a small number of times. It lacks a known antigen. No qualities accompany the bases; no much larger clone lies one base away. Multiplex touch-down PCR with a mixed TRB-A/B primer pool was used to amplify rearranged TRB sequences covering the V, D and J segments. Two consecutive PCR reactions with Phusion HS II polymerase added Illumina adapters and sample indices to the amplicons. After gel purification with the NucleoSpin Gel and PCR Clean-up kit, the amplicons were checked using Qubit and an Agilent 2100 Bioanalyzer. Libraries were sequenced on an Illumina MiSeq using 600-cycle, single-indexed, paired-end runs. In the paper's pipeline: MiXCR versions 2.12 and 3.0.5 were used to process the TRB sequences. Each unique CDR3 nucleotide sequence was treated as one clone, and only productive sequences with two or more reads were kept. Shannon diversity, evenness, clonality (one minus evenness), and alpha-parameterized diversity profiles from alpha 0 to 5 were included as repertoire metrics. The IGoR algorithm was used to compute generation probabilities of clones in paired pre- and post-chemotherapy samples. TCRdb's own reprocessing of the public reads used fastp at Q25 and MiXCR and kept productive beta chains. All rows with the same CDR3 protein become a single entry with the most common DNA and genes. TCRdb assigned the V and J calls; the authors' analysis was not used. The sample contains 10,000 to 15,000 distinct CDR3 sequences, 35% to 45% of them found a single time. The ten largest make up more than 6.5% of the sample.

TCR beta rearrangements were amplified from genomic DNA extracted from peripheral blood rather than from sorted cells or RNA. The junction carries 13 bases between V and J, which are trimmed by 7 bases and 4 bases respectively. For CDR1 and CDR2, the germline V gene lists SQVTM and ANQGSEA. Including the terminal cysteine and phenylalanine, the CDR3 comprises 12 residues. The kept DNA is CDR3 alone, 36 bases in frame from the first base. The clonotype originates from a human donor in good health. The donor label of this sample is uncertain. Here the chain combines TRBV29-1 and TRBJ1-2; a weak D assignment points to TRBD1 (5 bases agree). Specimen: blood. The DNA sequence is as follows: TGCAGCGCCTCAGACAGTTCCTATGGCTACACCTTC. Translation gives CSASDSSYGYTF.